This entry concerns a single TCR beta chain. This clonotype was seen ten or more times. It has no known antigen specificity. Base qualities are not at hand, and no much larger clone is one base apart. This sample is part of a study of neurological immune-mediated disorders (dated by TCRdb to between 2019 and 2020). Regarding the complete study: Peripheral blood TCR-beta repertoires from HTLV-I-associated myelopathy (HAM/TSP) patients, multiple sclerosis patients and healthy controls were compared by UMI-based sequencing. The roughly 110 TCR-beta libraries covered PBMC samples along with longitudinal samples, technical triplicates, and paired sorted CD4+ and CD8+ T-cell subsets. The cohort included 60 to 75 subjects: roughly 15 with HAM/TSP, around 34 with multiple sclerosis, and roughly 20 healthy controls.

Sorted-subset TCR libraries were prepared from around 1 million sorted CD4+ or CD8+ T cells. Peripheral blood underwent Ficoll-Hypaque density gradient centrifugation to isolate PBMCs, which were then cryopreserved in liquid nitrogen. The study also sequenced paired sorted CD4+ and CD8+ subsets from healthy controls, HAM/TSP patients and MS patients. The trim is 5 bases for V and 4 bases for J, with a gap of 12 bases between the germline ends. According to the germline V gene, CDR1 reads SQVTM and CDR2 reads ANQGSEA. The CDR3, from cysteine to phenylalanine, totals 12 residues. Only the CDR3 DNA stays, 36 bases, in frame from base 1. Points the paper makes about the study in general: TCR clonal expansion was greatest in HAM/TSP patients and smallest in MS patients, who ranked below even healthy controls. Expanded clones from different subjects shared no identical CDR3 amino acid sequences, which suggests that TCR-beta repertoires were private in all groups.

cDNA was synthesized by template-switch 5'RACE using a primer with a 10-nucleotide random unique molecular identifier that tagged each TCR transcript. Each sequencing run produced over 160 million TCR-beta sequences covering 15-18 subjects. Total RNA was extracted with the RNeasy kit. Using the KAPA Real-time Library Amplification kit, TCR-beta VDJ regions were amplified with primers for the TCR constant region and the 5'RACE anchor. Sample indexes and Illumina adaptors were added in a first PCR, and a second PCR then increased library yield. The roughly 650 bp TCR product was size-selected on a 2% E-gel SizeSelection system after Ampure bead purification. Before pooling, library quality was assessed on a Bioanalyzer, concentration was determined with Qubit, and library quantification was performed with the Kapa Library Quantification kit. Libraries were sequenced paired-end 2 x 150 bp on an Illumina HiSeq 2500. To increase sequence diversity, roughly 25-31% phiX was spiked into each library pool. As for how the authors treated the data: The quality-filtered reads were processed with the UMI-based MiGEC pipeline, whose error correction step removed more than 75% of the raw TCR sequences. IMGT germline references were used for aligning VDJ genes, and each clonotype was defined as a unique CDR3 amino acid sequence together with its V-J genes. Clonal expansion, Shannon diversity, and CDR3 relatedness (CalcPairwiseDistances, ClusterSamples) were evaluated with VDJtools, and phylogenetic trees were built with CLCbio workbench. Using coefficient-of-variation modelling across technical triplicates, the study counted a clone as expanded if it had at least 8 unique UMIs. Using fastp trimming at Q25 and MiXCR clonotype assembly, TCRdb reanalyzed the public sequencing data and kept in-frame beta chains. CDR3 protein duplicates are merged, each entry listing the most common genes and DNA. TCRdb, rather than the study authors, made the V and J calls. This sample holds about 18,000 distinct CDR3 sequences; 12% to 15% were observed only once. The top ten clones comprise 7.8% of the sample.

In this chain, TRBV29-1 is recombined with TRBJ2-7; the D assignment is uncertain and may be TRBD1 or TRBD2, with 6 bases supporting each. The specimen sequenced was CD4+ T cells from blood. This sequence originates from a woman aged 55-70 years with HTLV-1-associated myelopathy (HAM/TSP). CDR3 loop: CSVMGGQYEQYF. The nucleotide sequence is TGCAGCGTTATGGGGGGCCAATACGAGCAGTACTTC.